Following are 13 T cell receptor beta chains from one sample sequenced in a study of T-cell memory formation after mild COVID-19. TCRdb processed the 5' RACE reads anew with MiXCR; each CDR3 protein has one entry. The sample gives 400,000 to 500,000 distinct CDR3 sequences, approximately 20% of which show up once; roughly 8% is in the top ten. The specimen sequenced was PBMCs or a T cell subset sorted from them (not recorded which). The source is an adult woman who had mild COVID-19 (a few samples of this study predate the infection). Cell type and time point are not known.

The V call is TRBV29-1, the J call TRBJ2-7, with D tentatively TRBD1 (6 bases). Trimming shortened V by 7 bases and J by 6 bases, and 19 bases separated the two germline ends. Germline assignment: CDR1 SQVTM and CDR2 ANQGSEA. This CDR3 has 13 amino acids. The CDR3 region has the DNA TGCAGCGCCCTCGAGGACAGCCTAATCGAGCAGTACTTC. Translated: CSALEDSLIEQYF.

The chain employs TRBV7-8 and TRBJ2-1, with TRBD2 identical over 11 bases. Germline CDR1 is SGHVS and CDR2 is FQNEAQ. Trimming cost V 5 bases and J 8 bases; bases outside gene matches: 14. This CDR3 contains 17 residues. CDR3 DNA: TGTGCCAGCAGCCCAGAAATACTAGCGGGAGTGGAGGATGAGCAGTTCTTC. Protein sequence: CASSPEILAGVEDEQFF.

This clonotype appeared a few times. The genes are TRBV7-2 and TRBJ1-1, with D maybe TRBD1 (6 bases). V lost 2 bases and J 4 bases, leaving 11 bases between the germline ends. Germline V gene lookup returns CDR1 SGHTA and CDR2 FQGNSA. The CDR3 spans 14 residues. The CDR3 coding sequence is TGTGCCAGCAGCTTAAGGGCCAGGGGCACTGAAGCTTTCTTT. Translated: CASSLRARGTEAFF.

The V and J genes are TRBV20-1 and TRBJ1-6; D is ambiguous. There are 17 residues in the CDR3. Germline V CDR1 and CDR2: DFQATT, SNEGSKA (reference sequence). The V end lost 3 bases, the J end lost 0 bases, and 15 bases lay between the germline ends. The CDR3 region has the DNA TGCAGTGCTAGTGACGTCAACACGAGCTCCTATAATTCACCCCTCCACTTT. Translation: CSASDVNTSSYNSPLHF.

This chain uses TRBV5-5 with TRBJ1-2; possible D gene TRBD1, 6 bases. V was shortened by 4 bases and J by 8 bases, with 18 bases between the two germline ends. The CDR3 has 14 amino acids. Per the germline V gene, CDR1 is SGHKS and CDR2 is YYEKEE (reference sequence). CDR3 loop: CASSREQGHYGYTF. The CDR3 coding sequence is TGTGCCAGCAGCCGCGAACAGGGTCATTACGGCTACACCTTC.

The rearrangement links TRBV5-1 to TRBJ2-2, with TRBD2 identical over 9 bases. Trimming at V came to 4 bases and at J to 10 bases, leaving 14 bases not matched to a gene. The CDR3 covers 16 residues. Looked up from germline, CDR1 is SGHRS and CDR2 is YFSETQ. For the CDR3, the DNA is TGCGCCAGCAGCCTAATTCCTAGCGGGGAAGCCGCGGAGCTGTTTTTT. This translates into CASSLIPSGEAAELFF.

This clonotype was recorded at least ten times. The V and J genes are TRBV11-2 and TRBJ2-3; D ambiguous. Germline assignment: CDR1 SGHAT and CDR2 FQNNGV. The length of the CDR3 is 13 residues. Trimming cost V 3 bases and J 4 bases, with 8 bases left between them. This CDR3 is CASSFSPPDTQYF. CDR3 nucleotides: TGTGCCAGCAGCTTTTCCCCCCCAGATACGCAGTATTTT. The variable domain in full, with the rest retrieved from reference TRBV11-2 and TRBJ2-3, is EAGVAQSPRYKIIEKRQSVAFWCNPISGHATLYWYQQILGQGPKLLIQFQNNGVVDDSQLPKDRFSAERLKGVDSTLKIQPAKLEDSAVYLCASSFSPPDTQYFGPGTRLTVL.

This clonotype has more than one count but fewer than ten. The V gene is TRBV18, the J gene TRBJ1-3; TRBD1 matches 7 bases. The CDR3 is made up of 16 amino acids. Germline CDR1 is KGHSH and CDR2 is LQKENI. The ends lost 3 bases at V and 4 bases at J; junction bases unmatched: 9. CDR3 nucleotides: TGTGCCAGCTCACCCGGGACAGTGAGTTCCGGAAACACCATATATTTT. Translation: CASSPGTVSSGNTIYF.

The chain carries TRBV5-6 and TRBJ1-6; the D is unclear. This CDR3 comprises 13 residues. Deletions cut 4 bases from V and 8 bases from J, with 10 bases between. CDR1 is SGHDT and CDR2 is YYEEEE in the germline V gene. The CDR3 nucleotides are TGTGCCAGCAGCCAAGCGGGCGATTCACCCCTCCACTTT. This sequence encodes CASSQAGDSPLHF. The full variable domain, completed using reference TRBV5-6 and TRBJ1-6, is DAGVTQSPTHLIKTRGQQVTLRCSPKSGHDTVSWYQQALGQGPQFIFQYYEEEERQRGNFPDRFSGHQFPNYSSELNVNALLLGDSALYLCASSQAGDSPLHFGNGTRLTVT.

The gene calls are TRBV5-6 and TRBJ1-2, with 8 bases aligning to TRBD1. In germline, CDR1 is SGHDT, CDR2 YYEEEE. The J segment lost 4 bases and the V segment lost 4 bases, leaving 12 bases of the junction unmatched. This CDR3 spans 16 amino acids. CDR3 protein: CASSIDRDRLVYGYTF. As DNA, the CDR3 is TGTGCCAGCAGCATCGATCGGGACAGGCTTGTCTATGGCTACACCTTC.

This chain links TRBV9 with TRBJ2-3; D may correspond to TRBD1 or TRBD2 (5 bases each). The CDR3 loop spans 15 amino acids. Germline assignment: CDR1 SGDLS and CDR2 YYNGEE. Trimming pared 6 bases from V and 6 bases from J, leaving 20 bases between. Here the CDR3 reads CASNRGDPDRDTQYF. CDR3 sequence (DNA): TGTGCCAGCAACCGAGGGGACCCGGATAGGGATACGCAGTATTTT.

This clonotype was picked up a small number of times. The genes are TRBV4-2 and TRBJ2-4; TRBD2 aligns across 9 bases. With 0 bases clipped from V and 6 bases from J, the junction kept 9 bases outside the gene matches. CDR3 length: 17 amino acids. CDR1 and CDR2 from the germline V gene are LGHNA and YNFKEQ. In nucleotides, the CDR3 is TGTGCCAGCAGCCAAGATTTGGTAGCGGGAGTGGGAAACATTCAGTACTTC. Protein product: CASSQDLVAGVGNIQYF.

This clonotype has just a few counts. The V call is TRBV7-3, the J call TRBJ2-2, with D possibly TRBD1 on 6 matching bases. With 3 bases removed from V and 7 bases from J, the gap between germline ends came to 12 bases. This CDR3 is built from 14 residues. CDR1 is SGHTA and CDR2 is FQGTGA in the germline V gene. CDR3 residues: CASSFQGLGGELFF. DNA for the CDR3: TGTGCCAGCAGCTTTCAGGGGCTCGGCGGGGAGCTGTTTTTT.